This T cell receptor (beta chain) was retrieved from a study of cytomegalovirus exposure and HLA in healthy donors (dated by TCRdb to between 2016 and 2019). Looking at the study overall: According to a later analysis, the 120 or so validation repertoires were produced on the same platform as the 600 to 850 repertoires of the first cohort. Along with the roughly 700-subject first cohort, a separate validation cohort of 120 different subjects was used. The study was designed to test whether signatures of past pathogen exposure could be identified by cataloging public T cell receptors. The study combined high-throughput TCR immunosequencing, statistical association of individual TCRs with disease status, and machine learning to predict cytomegalovirus infection status. What the study reported, not specific to this receptor: The study listed 150 to 200 TCR beta chains as associated with cytomegalovirus. A later analysis found that TCRs clustered in the first cohort also tended to co-occur in the approximately 120 validation repertoires, with approximately 93% of cluster scores above 0. In both the original and validation cohorts, the classifier was reported to diagnose cytomegalovirus status with high specificity and sensitivity. All 120 or so repertoires were used to score co-occurrence in the validation cohort in a later analysis, because that analysis had no HLA typing for the cohort. According to the authors, the approach could potentially be generalized to other disease states and immunological phenotypes. Across donors, most TCR sequences were observed very rarely, whereas some public TCRs were present in many individuals. In vitro tests confirmed that a few of the cytomegalovirus-associated TCR beta chains recognize cytomegalovirus antigens.

Library prep was done by the immunoSEQ multiplex PCR assay. Concerning the study's data processing: A statistical classification framework was developed to diagnose cytomegalovirus status using the catalog of TCR beta chain sequences. TCRdb holds this immuneACCESS table with in-frame rearrangements only. Some clones are missing; in checked studies, unresolved V genes explain under half, and the rest has no known cause. V, J and clone size are taken as reported in that table, and D and trimming were inferred from the DNA itself. The sample table shows about 56,000 clones, and roughly 92% are seen once. 1.1% of the sample goes to the ten largest clones. Points on this clone: The specificity of this receptor is unknown. One base away there is no much larger clone; base qualities are not given.

The germline V gene encodes CDR1 SQVTM and CDR2 ANQGSEA. Measured from the cysteine to the phenylalanine, the CDR3 is 13 residues long. Left in the record is the CDR3 DNA by itself, 39 bases read in frame from the first base. Trimming takes 5 bases off V and 4 bases off J; junction bases not matched to a gene: 8. The donors were included in the validation cohort of approximately 130 subjects, a group kept apart from the approximately 700-subject first cohort. This clonotype was obtained from a man younger than 30 in good health and CMV-seronegative. The sample was PBMCs. The chain couples TRBV29-1 to TRBJ2-7, with 7 bases aligning to TRBD1. The nucleotide sequence is TGCAGCGTTTTTGATACAGGGGATTACGAGCAGTACTTC. Translated, this gives CSVFDTGDYEQYF.